This TCR beta chain was profiled in a study of blood T cell repertoires in COVID-19 (dated by TCRdb to 2019 to 2021). Background on the whole study: Collaborator samples came from the United States, Italy and Spain and covered acute and convalescent phases of COVID-19. The prospective study material was composed of cDNA or gDNA derived from T cells, B-cell-depleted T cells, or PBMCs. Deeply sampled blood TCRbeta repertoires from subjects exposed to, actively infected with, or recovered from COVID-19 were included in the dataset. A freely available public database, intended as a resource for researchers studying the immune response to SARS-CoV-2, is where the repertoires were released. The samples were drawn from two sources: the first 160 participants of the ongoing ImmuneRACE study, and over 1,000 subjects contributed by 6 global collaborators. A de-identified subject ID, COVID-19 status, age in years and sex were almost always included in the sample metadata. Where available, HLA class I and class II types were taken from metadata supplied by the sample provider and were not determined by assay-based typing.

The immunoSEQ Assay, a bias-controlled multiplex PCR, was used to amplify TCRbeta CDR3 regions from genomic DNA. Turning to the authors' computational methods: Within the assay, amplification of reference gene primers was used to estimate how many nucleated cells each sample contained. Sequence reads were collapsed and filtered to measure the absolute abundance of every unique TCRbeta CDR3 rearrangement. For each sample, productive Simpson clonality was calculated by taking the square root of Simpson's diversity index across productive rearrangements. This immuneACCESS table, as held by TCRdb, lists in-frame sequences with V and J called but not all clones. Of the missing ones, under half trace to an unresolved V gene in checked studies; the others have no known cause. V, J and clone size derive from that table, while D and trimming were established from the DNA sequence. Present in this sample are fewer than 200,000 clones, around 84% of which were seen just once. 7% to 10% of the sample lies in the top ten.

This clone was counted once. The antigen it binds to is not known. No base-level quality is on record; no much larger clone is a single base apart. From the germline V gene, CDR1 is MNHNS and CDR2 is SASEGT. There are 15 amino acids in the CDR3, from cysteine to phenylalanine inclusive. Only the CDR3 portion is preserved as DNA: 45 bases, with reading frame beginning at the first base. V is shortened by 0 bases, J by 8 bases, and the region joining them spans 11 bases. The investigation overall reported the following: The quantity of clinical and demographic metadata differed by source and by participant and was supplied without curation.

At one collaborating source in Seattle, patients were enrolled during active infection and were followed longitudinally through the course of disease. Each collaborating institution followed its own protocols to collect whole blood in K2EDTA tubes. For TCRbeta analysis, collaborator samples were shipped as frozen whole blood, as isolated PBMCs, or as DNA extracted from either sample type. The chain was built from TRBV6-1 and TRBJ1-6; there is no confident call for the D gene. This TCR came from an older woman with COVID-19, enrolled during active disease. Sequences were obtained from peripheral blood. The nucleotide sequence reads as follows: TGTGCCAGCAGTGAAGCTAGCGTTTGGGATTCACCCCTCCACTTT. This translates into CASSEASVWDSPLHF.